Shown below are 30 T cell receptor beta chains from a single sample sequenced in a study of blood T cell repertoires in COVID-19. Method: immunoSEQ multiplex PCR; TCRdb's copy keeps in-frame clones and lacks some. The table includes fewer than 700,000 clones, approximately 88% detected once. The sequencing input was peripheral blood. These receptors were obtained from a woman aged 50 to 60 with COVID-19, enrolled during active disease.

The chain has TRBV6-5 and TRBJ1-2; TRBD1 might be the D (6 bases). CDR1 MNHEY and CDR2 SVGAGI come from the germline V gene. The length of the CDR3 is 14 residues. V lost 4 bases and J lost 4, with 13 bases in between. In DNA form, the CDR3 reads TGTGCCAGCAGTTTTACAGGGCTAGCCTATGGCTACACCTTC. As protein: CASSFTGLAYGYTF.

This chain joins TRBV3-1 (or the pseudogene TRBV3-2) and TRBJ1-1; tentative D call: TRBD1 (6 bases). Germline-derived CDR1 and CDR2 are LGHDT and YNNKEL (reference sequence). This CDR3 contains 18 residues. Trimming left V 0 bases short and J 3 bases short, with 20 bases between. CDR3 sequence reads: CASSQDSGGPWRDTEAFF. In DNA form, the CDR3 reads TGTGCCAGCAGCCAAGATTCGGGGGGGCCTTGGCGAGACACTGAAGCTTTCTTT.

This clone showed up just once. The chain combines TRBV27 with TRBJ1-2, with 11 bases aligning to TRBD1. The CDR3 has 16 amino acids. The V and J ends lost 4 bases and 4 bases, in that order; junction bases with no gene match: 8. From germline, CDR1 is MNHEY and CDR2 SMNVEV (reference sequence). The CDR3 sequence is CASSSAPGQGAYGYTF. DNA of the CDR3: TGTGCCAGCAGTTCGGCACCCGGACAGGGGGCCTATGGCTACACCTTC.

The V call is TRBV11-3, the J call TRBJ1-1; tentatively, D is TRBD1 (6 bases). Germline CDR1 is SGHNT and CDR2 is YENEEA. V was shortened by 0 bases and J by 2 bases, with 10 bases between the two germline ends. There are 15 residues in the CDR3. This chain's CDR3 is CASSLEGTSNTEAFF. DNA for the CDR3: TGTGCCAGCAGCTTAGAGGGGACAAGCAACACTGAAGCTTTCTTT. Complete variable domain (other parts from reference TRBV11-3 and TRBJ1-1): EAGVVQSPRYKIIEKKQPVAFWCNPISGHNTLYWYLQNLGQGPELLIRYENEEAVDDSQLPKDRFSAERLKGVDSTLKIQPAELGDSAVYLCASSLEGTSNTEAFFGQGTRLTVV.

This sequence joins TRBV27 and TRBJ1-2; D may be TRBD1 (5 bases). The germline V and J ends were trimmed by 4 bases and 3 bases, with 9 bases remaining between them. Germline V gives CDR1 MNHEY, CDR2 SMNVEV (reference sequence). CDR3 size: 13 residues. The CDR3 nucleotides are TGTGCCAGCAGTTCCTCAGGGCACTATGGCTACACCTTC. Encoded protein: CASSSSGHYGYTF.

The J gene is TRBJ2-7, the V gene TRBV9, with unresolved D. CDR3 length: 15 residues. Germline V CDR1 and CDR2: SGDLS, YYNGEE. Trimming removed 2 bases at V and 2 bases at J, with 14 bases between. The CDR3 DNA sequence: TGTGCCAGCAGCGTTCCCTTGCAGGCAACCTACGAGCAGTACTTC. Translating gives CASSVPLQATYEQYF.

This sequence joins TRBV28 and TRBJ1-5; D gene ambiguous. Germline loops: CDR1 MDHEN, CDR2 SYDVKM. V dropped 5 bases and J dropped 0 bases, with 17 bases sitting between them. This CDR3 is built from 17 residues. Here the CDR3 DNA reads TGTGCCAGCAGTCCTCCGGGGATAGATTATAGCAATCAGCCCCAGCATTTT. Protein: CASSPPGIDYSNQPQHF.

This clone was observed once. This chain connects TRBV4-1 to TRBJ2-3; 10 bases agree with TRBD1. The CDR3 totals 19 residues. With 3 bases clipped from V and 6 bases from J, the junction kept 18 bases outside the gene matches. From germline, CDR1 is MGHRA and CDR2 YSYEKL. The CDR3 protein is CASSQAVGTGTGVKDTQYF. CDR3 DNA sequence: TGCGCCAGCAGCCAGGCTGTGGGAACCGGGACAGGGGTGAAGGATACGCAGTATTTT.

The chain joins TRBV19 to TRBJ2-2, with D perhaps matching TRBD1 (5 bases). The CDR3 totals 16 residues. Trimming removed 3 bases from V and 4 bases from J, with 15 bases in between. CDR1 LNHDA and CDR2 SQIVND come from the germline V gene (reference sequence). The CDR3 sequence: CASSMGNRIVTGELFF. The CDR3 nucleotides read TGTGCCAGTAGTATGGGGAACAGGATAGTCACCGGGGAGCTGTTTTTT.

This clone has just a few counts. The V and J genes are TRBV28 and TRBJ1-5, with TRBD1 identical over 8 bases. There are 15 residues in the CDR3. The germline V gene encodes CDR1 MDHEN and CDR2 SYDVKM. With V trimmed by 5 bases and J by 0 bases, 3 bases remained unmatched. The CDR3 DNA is TGTGCCAGCAGTGAGACAGGGGCTAGCAATCAGCCCCAGCATTTT. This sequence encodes CASSETGASNQPQHF.

This CDR3 is CASSPQGAVYGYTF. The CDR3 DNA reads TGTGCCAGCAGCCCTCAGGGGGCTGTCTATGGCTACACCTTC. The rearrangement uses TRBV9 and TRBJ1-2; 8 bases line up with TRBD1. Per the germline V gene, CDR1 is SGDLS and CDR2 is YYNGEE. After removal of 4 bases from V and 4 bases from J, the junction contained 6 bases not matched to a gene. The CDR3 is 14 amino acids.

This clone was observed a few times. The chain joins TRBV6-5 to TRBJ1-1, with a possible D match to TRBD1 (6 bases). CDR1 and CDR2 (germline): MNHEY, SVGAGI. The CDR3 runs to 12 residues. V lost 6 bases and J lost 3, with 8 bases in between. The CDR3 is CASRRTDTEAFF. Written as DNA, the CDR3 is TGTGCCAGCAGACGGACAGACACTGAAGCTTTCTTT.

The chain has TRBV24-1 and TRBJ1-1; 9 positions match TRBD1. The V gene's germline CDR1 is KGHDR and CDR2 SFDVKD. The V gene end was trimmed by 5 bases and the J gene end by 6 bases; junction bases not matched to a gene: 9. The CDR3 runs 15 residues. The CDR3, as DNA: TGTGCCACCAGTGGTAGGGACAGGGTAAATTCTGAAGCTTTCTTT. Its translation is CATSGRDRVNSEAFF.

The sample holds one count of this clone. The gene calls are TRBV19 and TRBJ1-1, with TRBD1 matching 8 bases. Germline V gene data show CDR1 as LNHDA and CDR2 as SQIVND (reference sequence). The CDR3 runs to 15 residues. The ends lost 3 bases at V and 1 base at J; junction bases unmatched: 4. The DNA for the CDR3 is TGTGCCAGTAGTATCAGGGGGCGAGGGAACACTGAAGCTTTCTTT. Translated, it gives CASSIRGRGNTEAFF. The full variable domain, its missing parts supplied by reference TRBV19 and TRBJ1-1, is DGGITQSPKYLFRKEGQNVTLSCEQNLNHDAMYWYRQDPGQGLRLIYYSQIVNDFQKGDIAEGYSVSREKKESFPLTVTSAQKNPTAFYLCASSIRGRGNTEAFFGQGTRLTVV.

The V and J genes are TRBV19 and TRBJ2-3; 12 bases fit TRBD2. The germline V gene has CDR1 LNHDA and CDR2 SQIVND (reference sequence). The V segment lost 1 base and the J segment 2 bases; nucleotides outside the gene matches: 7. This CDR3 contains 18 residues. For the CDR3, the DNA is TGTGCCAGTAGTATAGCTAGCGGGGGGGCGTTAAACACAGATACGCAGTATTTT. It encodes CASSIASGGALNTDTQYF.

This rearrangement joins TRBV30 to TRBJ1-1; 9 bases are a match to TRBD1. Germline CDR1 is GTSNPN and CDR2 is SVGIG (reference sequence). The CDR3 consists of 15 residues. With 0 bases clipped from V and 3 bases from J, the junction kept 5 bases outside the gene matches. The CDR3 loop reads CAWSVRTGVDTEAFF. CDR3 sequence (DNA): TGTGCCTGGAGTGTACGGACAGGGGTGGACACTGAAGCTTTCTTT.

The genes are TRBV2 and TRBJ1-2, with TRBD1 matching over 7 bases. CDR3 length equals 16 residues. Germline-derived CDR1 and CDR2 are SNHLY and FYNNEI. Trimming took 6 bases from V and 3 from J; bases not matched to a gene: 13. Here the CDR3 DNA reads TGTGCCAGCAGCACTTACAGGGGAAAGGGTGACTATGGCTACACCTTC. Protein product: CASSTYRGKGDYGYTF.

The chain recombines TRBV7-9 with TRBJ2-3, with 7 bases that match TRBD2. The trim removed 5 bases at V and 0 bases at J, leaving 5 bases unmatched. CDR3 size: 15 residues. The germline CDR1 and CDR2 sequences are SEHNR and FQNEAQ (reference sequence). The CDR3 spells CASSQLASSTDTQYF. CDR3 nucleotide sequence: TGTGCCAGCAGCCAACTAGCGTCTAGCACAGATACGCAGTATTTT.

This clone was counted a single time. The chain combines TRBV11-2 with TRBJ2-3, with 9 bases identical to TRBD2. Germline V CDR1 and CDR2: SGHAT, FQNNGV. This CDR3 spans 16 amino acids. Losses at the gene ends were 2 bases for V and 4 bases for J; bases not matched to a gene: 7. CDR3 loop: CASSLFQRGASDTQYF. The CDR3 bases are TGTGCCAGCAGCTTATTCCAGCGGGGGGCCTCAGATACGCAGTATTTT. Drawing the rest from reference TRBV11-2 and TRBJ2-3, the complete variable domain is EAGVAQSPRYKIIEKRQSVAFWCNPISGHATLYWYQQILGQGPKLLIQFQNNGVVDDSQLPKDRFSAERLKGVDSTLKIQPAKLEDSAVYLCASSLFQRGASDTQYFGPGTRLTVL.

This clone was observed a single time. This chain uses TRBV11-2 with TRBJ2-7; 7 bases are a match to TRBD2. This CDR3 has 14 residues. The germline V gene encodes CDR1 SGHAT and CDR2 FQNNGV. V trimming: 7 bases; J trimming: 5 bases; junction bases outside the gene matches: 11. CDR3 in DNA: TGTGCCAGCACCCAGAGTTGGGGACTACACGAGCAGTACTTC. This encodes CASTQSWGLHEQYF.

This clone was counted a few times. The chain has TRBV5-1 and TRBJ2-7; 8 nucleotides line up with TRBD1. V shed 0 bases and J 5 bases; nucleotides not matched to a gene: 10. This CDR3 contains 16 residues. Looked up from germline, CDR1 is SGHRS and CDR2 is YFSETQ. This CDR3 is CASSLDTTGGKDEQYF. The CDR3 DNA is TGCGCCAGCAGCTTGGACACTACAGGGGGGAAAGACGAGCAGTACTTC.

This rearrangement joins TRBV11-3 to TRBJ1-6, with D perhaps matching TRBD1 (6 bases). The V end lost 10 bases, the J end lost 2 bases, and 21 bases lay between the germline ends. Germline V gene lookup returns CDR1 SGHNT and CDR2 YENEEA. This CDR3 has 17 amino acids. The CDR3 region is CAMETGTNRPYNSPLHF. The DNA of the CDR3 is TGTGCCATGGAAACGGGGACAAACCGTCCCTATAATTCACCCCTCCACTTT.

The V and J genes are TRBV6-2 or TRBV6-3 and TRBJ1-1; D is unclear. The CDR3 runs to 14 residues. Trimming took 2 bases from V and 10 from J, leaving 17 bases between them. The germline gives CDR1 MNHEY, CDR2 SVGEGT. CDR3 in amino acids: CASSYEGYGLGAFF. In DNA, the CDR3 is TGTGCCAGCAGTTACGAGGGTTATGGGCTTGGAGCTTTCTTT.

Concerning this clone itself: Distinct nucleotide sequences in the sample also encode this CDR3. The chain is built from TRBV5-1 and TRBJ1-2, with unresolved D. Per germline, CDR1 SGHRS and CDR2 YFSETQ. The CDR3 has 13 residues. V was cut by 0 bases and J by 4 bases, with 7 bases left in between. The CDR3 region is CASSLEPPYGYTF. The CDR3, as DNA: TGCGCCAGCAGCTTGGAGCCCCCCTATGGCTACACCTTC.

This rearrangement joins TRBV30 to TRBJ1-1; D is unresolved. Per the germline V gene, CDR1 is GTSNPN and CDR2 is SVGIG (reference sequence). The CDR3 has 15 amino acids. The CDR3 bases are TGTGCGGCGAACACCTCCCCAGGTCCGGTGTCTGAAGCTTTCTTT. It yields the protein CAANTSPGPVSEAFF.

CDR3 bases: TGTGCCAGCCCTCACCAGGGGACAGGAAGGGGCTATGGCTACACCTTC. This sequence encodes CASPHQGTGRGYGYTF. The chain combines TRBV27 with TRBJ1-2; 8 bases align to TRBD1. Per germline, CDR1 MNHEY and CDR2 SMNVEV (reference sequence). The CDR3 contains 16 residues. The junction had 15 bases not matched to a gene; V was cut back by 8 bases and J by 4 bases.

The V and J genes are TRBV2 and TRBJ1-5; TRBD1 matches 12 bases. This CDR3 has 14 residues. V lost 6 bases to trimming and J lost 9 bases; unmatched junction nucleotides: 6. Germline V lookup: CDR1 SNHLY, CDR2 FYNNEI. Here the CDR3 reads CASRPGTGGGPQHF. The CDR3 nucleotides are TGTGCCAGCAGACCCGGGACAGGGGGCGGGCCCCAGCATTTT.

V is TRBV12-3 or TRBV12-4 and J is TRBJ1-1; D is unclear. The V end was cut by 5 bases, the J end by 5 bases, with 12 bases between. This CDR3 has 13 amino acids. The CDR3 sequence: CASSPSRRTEAFF. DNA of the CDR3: TGTGCCAGCAGTCCGTCTCGGAGGACTGAAGCTTTCTTT.

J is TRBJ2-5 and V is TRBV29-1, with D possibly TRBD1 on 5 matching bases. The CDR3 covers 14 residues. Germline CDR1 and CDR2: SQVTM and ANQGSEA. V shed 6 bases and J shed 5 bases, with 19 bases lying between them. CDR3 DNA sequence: TGCAGCGTCCCCCGGCTAGGGCAGGGTGAGACCCAGTACTTC. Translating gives CSVPRLGQGETQYF.

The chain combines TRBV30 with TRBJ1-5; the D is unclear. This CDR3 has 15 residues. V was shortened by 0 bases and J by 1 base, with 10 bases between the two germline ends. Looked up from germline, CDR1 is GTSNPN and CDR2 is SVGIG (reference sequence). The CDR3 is CAWSVWAGSNQPQHF. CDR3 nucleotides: TGTGCCTGGAGTGTTTGGGCTGGAAGCAATCAGCCCCAGCATTTT. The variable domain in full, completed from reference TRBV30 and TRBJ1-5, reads SQTIHQWPATLVQPVGSPLSLECTVEGTSNPNLYWYRQAAGRGLQLLFYSVGIGQISSEVPQNLSASRPQDRQFILSSKKLLLSDSGFYLCAWSVWAGSNQPQHFGDGTRLSIL.